These 32 T cell receptor beta chains were sequenced from one sample in a study of cytomegalovirus exposure and HLA in healthy donors. It was with 60 Vbeta and 13 Jbeta primers that the PCR ran. Generated by immunoSEQ multiplex PCR, the TCRdb table keeps only in-frame clones and is missing some. Of approximately 180,000 clones in the sample, about three quarters were seen once. Sequencing was done on a sample of PBMCs. The receptors stem from a woman between 40 and 55 years old in good health and CMV-seronegative.

The chain has TRBV9 and TRBJ2-1, with 8 bases lining up with TRBD2. The CDR3 spans 15 residues. The J segment lost 8 bases and the V segment lost 4 bases, leaving 11 bases of the junction unmatched. Per germline, CDR1 SGDLS and CDR2 YYNGEE. DNA for the CDR3: TGTGCCAGCAGCCATAGCGGGATAGATCTGTATGAGCAGTTCTTC. Translated: CASSHSGIDLYEQFF.

This chain's CDR3 is CASSPDRVTEAFF. For the CDR3, the DNA is TGCGCCAGCAGCCCCGACAGGGTCACTGAAGCTTTCTTT. The chain links TRBV5-1 to TRBJ1-1; 7 nucleotides align to TRBD1. Germline CDR1 and CDR2: SGHRS and YFSETQ. This CDR3 has 13 amino acids. The V gene end was trimmed by 4 bases and the J gene end by 4 bases; junction bases not matched to a gene: 4.

The V and J genes are TRBV18 and TRBJ2-7; the D is unclear. CDR1 KGHSH and CDR2 LQKENI come from the germline V gene. CDR3 length equals 14 residues. Between the trimmed V and J ends, which lost 0 bases and 3 bases, there was a span of 9 bases. CDR3 nucleotides: TGTGCCAGCTCACCACCGAATACAGACTACGAGCAGTACTTC. Encoded protein: CASSPPNTDYEQYF.

The chain couples TRBV7-9 to TRBJ2-1, with TRBD2 matching over 10 bases. This CDR3 spans 19 amino acids. V lost 5 bases to trimming and J lost 7 bases; unmatched junction nucleotides: 20. The germline gives CDR1 SEHNR, CDR2 FQNEAQ (reference sequence). CDR3 loop: CASSPEWGASGGPGNEQFF. CDR3 bases: TGTGCCAGCAGCCCAGAGTGGGGGGCTAGCGGGGGACCGGGGAATGAGCAGTTCTTC.

This clone was detected once. The chain combines TRBV27 with TRBJ2-3, with D perhaps TRBD2 (6 bases). The CDR3 runs 16 residues. Trimming shortened V by 8 bases and J by 1 base, and 19 bases separated the two germline ends. Germline V lookup: CDR1 MNHEY, CDR2 SMNVEV (reference sequence). The CDR3 coding sequence is TGTGCCAGCCGGGGGTACGGGGTAGTGGGCACAGATACGCAGTATTTT. Residues: CASRGYGVVGTDTQYF.

This chain links TRBV10-3 with TRBJ2-1; D remains ambiguous. There are 16 residues in the CDR3. V was cut by 7 bases and J by 0 bases, with 16 bases left in between. Per germline, CDR1 ENHRY and CDR2 SYGVKD. CDR3 residues: CAITPQASSSYNEQFF. Written as DNA, the CDR3 is TGTGCCATCACCCCCCAGGCCTCAAGCTCCTACAATGAGCAGTTCTTC.

The V and J genes are TRBV7-9 and TRBJ2-5, with 10 bases matching TRBD1. The V gene's germline CDR1 is SEHNR and CDR2 FQNEAQ (reference sequence). The CDR3 is 14 amino acids. V lost 5 bases and J lost 2; bases outside the gene matches: 2. The CDR3 DNA sequence: TGTGCCAGCAGCCAGGACAGGGGGCAAGAGACCCAGTACTTC. Protein sequence: CASSQDRGQETQYF.

This clone was detected only a few times. The chain recombines TRBV4-3 with TRBJ2-1; 10 bases match TRBD2. The CDR3 has 15 residues. CDR1 and CDR2 from the germline V gene are LGHNA and YSLEER. Trimming cost V 3 bases and J 6 bases; bases outside gene matches: 5. As DNA, the CDR3 is TGCGCCAGCAGCCACCTTAGCGGGAGGCCCAATGAGCAGTTCTTC. Translated, it gives CASSHLSGRPNEQFF.

The chain is built from TRBV11-3 and TRBJ2-3; D is possibly TRBD2 (5 bases). The length of the CDR3 is 14 residues. V shed 7 bases and J shed 2 bases, with 13 bases lying between them. CDR1 and CDR2 (germline): SGHNT, YENEEA. This CDR3 reads CASTSQRNTDTQYF. In DNA form, the CDR3 reads TGTGCCAGCACCTCCCAGCGGAACACAGATACGCAGTATTTT.

V gene TRBV7-9 combines with J gene TRBJ2-2; 10 bases are shared with TRBD1. The CDR3 is made up of 15 amino acids. Losses at the gene ends were 2 bases for V and 4 bases for J; bases not matched to a gene: 1. CDR1 and CDR2 from the germline V gene are SEHNR and FQNEAQ (reference sequence). CDR3 residues: CASSLWDRGTGELFF. CDR3 in DNA: TGTGCCAGCAGCTTATGGGACAGGGGCACCGGGGAGCTGTTTTTT.

The V and J genes are TRBV10-3 and TRBJ2-7; the match to TRBD1 covers 7 bases. Per germline, CDR1 ENHRY and CDR2 SYGVKD. The CDR3 sequence is 15 residues long. V was pared by 3 bases and J by 4 bases, with 9 bases of the junction left unmatched. This CDR3 is CAISDASRGSYEQYF. The CDR3 nucleotides read TGTGCCATCAGTGATGCAAGCAGGGGGAGTTACGAGCAGTACTTC.

The V and J genes are TRBV9 and TRBJ2-3, with unresolved D. Germline V gene data show CDR1 as SGDLS and CDR2 as YYNGEE. CDR3 length equals 15 residues. The V end lost 1 base, the J end lost 2 bases, and 11 bases lay between the germline ends. CDR3 region: CASSVLAASTDTQYF. The DNA of the CDR3 is TGTGCCAGCAGCGTATTAGCCGCATCCACAGATACGCAGTATTTT.

In regard to this clone: One end of the junction fails to match germline, which may point to a read error. The CDR3 DNA is TGTGCCAACAGTCAGGACAGGGGCAGTCAGCCCCAGCATTTT. It specifies CANSQDRGSQPQHF. The chain combines TRBV2 with TRBJ1-5, with 9 bases that match TRBD1. Germline V lookup: CDR1 SNHLY, CDR2 FYNNEI. The CDR3 runs to 14 residues.

V is TRBV29-1 and J is TRBJ1-1; D remains ambiguous. The CDR3 contains 15 residues. Germline CDR1 SQVTM, CDR2 ANQGSEA. V was cut by 5 bases and J by 1 base, with 17 bases left in between. The DNA for the CDR3 is TGCAGCGTTCTCGCCTCTTTTAGTGGGAACACTGAAGCTTTCTTT. It specifies CSVLASFSGNTEAFF.

The gene calls are TRBV9 and TRBJ1-1, with D possibly matching TRBD1 (5 bases). The CDR3 contains 15 residues. V was pared by 0 bases and J by 0 bases, with 9 bases between. CDR1 and CDR2 from the germline V gene are SGDLS and YYNGEE. This CDR3 is CASSVGYRLNTEAFF. CDR3 nucleotide sequence: TGTGCCAGCAGCGTAGGGTACAGGTTGAACACTGAAGCTTTCTTT.

V usage is TRBV2 and J usage is TRBJ2-1; TRBD2 is a possible D gene (6 bases). Germline V CDR1 and CDR2: SNHLY, FYNNEI. V lost 7 bases to trimming and J lost 8 bases, with 18 bases between them. The CDR3 is 14 residues long. The CDR3 protein is CASTMTRNGHEQFF. For the CDR3, the DNA is TGTGCCAGCACCATGACTAGGAATGGGCATGAGCAGTTCTTC. Full variable domain (missing parts from reference TRBV2 and TRBJ2-1): EPEVTQTPSHQVTQMGQEVILRCVPISNHLYFYWYRQILGQKVEFLVSFYNNEISEKSEIFDDQFSVERPDGSNFTLKIRSTKLEDSAMYFCASTMTRNGHEQFFGPGTRLTVL.

V is TRBV10-3 and J is TRBJ1-2, with no clear D. CDR3 length equals 13 residues. The ends were cut back, 5 bases at V and 3 bases at J, with 10 bases in the middle. Germline-derived CDR1 and CDR2 are ENHRY and SYGVKD. The CDR3 DNA sequence: TGTGCCATCAGTTCTTCACGGGACTATGGCTACACCTTC. Translation gives CAISSSRDYGYTF.

This clone was picked up one time. V is TRBV4-3 and J is TRBJ2-2; no clear D gene. Germline V gene lookup returns CDR1 LGHNA and CDR2 YSLEER. V was cut by 0 bases and J by 2 bases, with 7 bases left in between. The CDR3 is 15 amino acids. The CDR3, as DNA: TGCGCCAGCAGCCAAGAGCAGACTAACACCGGGGAGCTGTTTTTT. This encodes CASSQEQTNTGELFF.

This clone has only a few counts. V gene TRBV19 combines with J gene TRBJ1-2; D uncertain. Germline lookup yields CDR1 LNHDA and CDR2 SQIVND (reference sequence). This CDR3 is built from 14 residues. Trimming shortened V by 2 bases and J by 5 bases, and 12 bases separated the two germline ends. The CDR3 spells CASSIMAGRYGYTF. The DNA of the CDR3 is TGTGCCAGTAGTATAATGGCGGGAAGATATGGCTACACCTTC. The full variable domain, its missing parts supplied by reference TRBV19 and TRBJ1-2, is DGGITQSPKYLFRKEGQNVTLSCEQNLNHDAMYWYRQDPGQGLRLIYYSQIVNDFQKGDIAEGYSVSREKKESFPLTVTSAQKNPTAFYLCASSIMAGRYGYTFGSGTRLTVV.

CDR3 region: CASSFNSGSKQFF. DNA for the CDR3: TGTGCCAGCAGCTTCAATAGCGGGAGTAAGCAGTTCTTC. The V and J genes are TRBV11-1 and TRBJ2-1; TRBD2 matches 9 bases. Losses at the gene ends were 3 bases for V and 11 bases for J; bases not matched to a gene: 5. The CDR3 totals 13 residues. Germline CDR1 SGHAT, CDR2 FQDESV (reference sequence).

The CDR3 nucleotides read TGTGCCACCAGCAGAGATCCGGCCAGGGCCGACGAGCAGTACGTC. Its translation: CATSRDPARADEQYV. The rearrangement uses TRBV15 and TRBJ2-7, with a tentative D call TRBD1 (5 bases). This CDR3 is built from 15 residues. Trimming removed 0 bases at V and 5 bases at J, with 14 bases between. Germline V gives CDR1 LNHNV, CDR2 YYDKDF (reference sequence).

This chain joins TRBV6-4 and TRBJ1-1; tentative D call: TRBD1 (5 bases). Deletions cut 6 bases from V and 5 bases from J, with 13 bases between. The CDR3 covers 13 residues. Per the germline V gene, CDR1 is MRHNA and CDR2 is SNTAGT. The CDR3 sequence: CASRGGGGTEAFF. CDR3 DNA: TGTGCCAGCAGGGGGGGAGGCGGGACTGAAGCTTTCTTT.

The chain carries TRBV4-2 and TRBJ2-5, with a possible D match to TRBD2 (6 bases). The V gene's germline CDR1 is LGHNA and CDR2 YNFKEQ. The CDR3 extends over 17 amino acids. V was pared by 1 base and J by 4 bases, with 19 bases between. The CDR3 coding sequence is TGTGCCAGCAGCCAAGGAGGGTCGGGGGAGTTAGGAGAGACCCAGTACTTC. Amino acids: CASSQGGSGELGETQYF.

The chain couples TRBV11-3 to TRBJ1-2; D remains unclear. CDR1 and CDR2 (germline): SGHNT, YENEEA. The CDR3 totals 15 residues. Trimming took 1 base from V and 4 from J, leaving 13 bases between them. The CDR3 sequence: CASSLVADLGYGYTF. The CDR3 region has the DNA TGTGCCAGCAGCTTAGTGGCGGATCTTGGCTATGGCTACACCTTC. Full variable domain (remainder filled in from reference TRBV11-3 and TRBJ1-2): EAGVVQSPRYKIIEKKQPVAFWCNPISGHNTLYWYLQNLGQGPELLIRYENEEAVDDSQLPKDRFSAERLKGVDSTLKIQPAELGDSAVYLCASSLVADLGYGYTFGSGTRLTVV.

This clone was seen a handful of times. The chain is built from TRBV9 and TRBJ2-5; 9 positions match TRBD1. CDR3 size: 16 residues. V was clipped by 4 bases and J by 4 bases; unmatched bases: 11. The germline V gene has CDR1 SGDLS and CDR2 YYNGEE. The CDR3 coding sequence is TGTGCCAGCAGCTCTCAGCCGGACAGGGGAAGAGAGACCCAGTACTTC. Encoded protein: CASSSQPDRGRETQYF.

The chain uses TRBV6-1 and TRBJ1-5, with 7 positions matching TRBD1. Germline values: CDR1 MNHNS, CDR2 SASEGT. CDR3 length: 14 amino acids. V dropped 7 bases and J dropped 3; count of bases not matched to a gene: 6. CDR3 loop: CASNPGQFNQPQHF. CDR3 coding DNA: TGTGCCAGCAACCCGGGACAGTTCAATCAGCCCCAGCATTTT.

The chain joins TRBV2 to TRBJ2-1; TRBD2 agrees at 12 bases. This CDR3 is 15 amino acids long. With 5 bases clipped from V and 4 bases from J, the junction kept 3 bases outside the gene matches. Germline V CDR1 and CDR2: SNHLY, FYNNEI. CDR3 sequence reads: CASSRLAGAYNEQFF. The CDR3 DNA follows: TGTGCCAGCAGTCGACTAGCGGGAGCGTACAATGAGCAGTTCTTC.

The rearrangement joins TRBV28 to TRBJ1-1; TRBD1 might be the D (6 bases). CDR1 is MDHEN, CDR2 SYDVKM, per germline. Trimming removed 5 bases from V and 0 bases from J, with 7 bases in between. CDR3 length: 13 amino acids. CDR3 sequence reads: CASSTGLNTEAFF. DNA for the CDR3: TGTGCCAGCAGTACAGGGTTGAACACTGAAGCTTTCTTT.

This clone was detected only a few times. The chain combines TRBV5-4 with TRBJ2-2, with D perhaps TRBD1 (5 bases). Germline CDR1 and CDR2: SGHNT and YYREEE (reference sequence). CDR3 size: 14 residues. Trimming stripped 2 bases from V and 6 bases from J, with 11 bases between. The CDR3 DNA is TGTGCCAGCAGCTTTGTAGGGGCCTCCGGGGAGCTGTTTTTT. This translates into CASSFVGASGELFF.

The V call is TRBV4-1, the J call TRBJ1-1; 9 bases agree with TRBD1. The CDR3 extends over 15 amino acids. Trimming took 4 bases from V and 4 from J; bases not matched to a gene: 7. Germline V CDR1 and CDR2: MGHRA, YSYEKL. In nucleotides, the CDR3 is TGCGCCAGCAGCCCTCAAGGGACAGGGACCACTGAAGCTTTCTTT. Amino acid sequence: CASSPQGTGTTEAFF.

The chain recombines TRBV11-2 with TRBJ2-4; TRBD1 is a possible D gene (6 bases). Germline-derived CDR1 and CDR2 are SGHAT and FQNNGV. The CDR3 is 13 amino acids. V was shortened by 1 base and J by 10 bases, with 11 bases between the two germline ends. CDR3 bases: TGTGCCAGCAGCTTAGGAGGGGGAATAATTCAGTACTTC. Its translation: CASSLGGGIIQYF.

V gene TRBV4-2 combines with J gene TRBJ2-4; D is unresolved. Germline CDR1 reads LGHNA; CDR2 reads YNFKEQ. The CDR3 sequence is 14 residues long. V was pared by 0 bases and J by 5 bases, with 8 bases between. CDR3 nucleotides: TGTGCCAGCAGCCAAGAGGCTCGGGAAAACATTCAGTACTTC. Its protein is CASSQEARENIQYF.